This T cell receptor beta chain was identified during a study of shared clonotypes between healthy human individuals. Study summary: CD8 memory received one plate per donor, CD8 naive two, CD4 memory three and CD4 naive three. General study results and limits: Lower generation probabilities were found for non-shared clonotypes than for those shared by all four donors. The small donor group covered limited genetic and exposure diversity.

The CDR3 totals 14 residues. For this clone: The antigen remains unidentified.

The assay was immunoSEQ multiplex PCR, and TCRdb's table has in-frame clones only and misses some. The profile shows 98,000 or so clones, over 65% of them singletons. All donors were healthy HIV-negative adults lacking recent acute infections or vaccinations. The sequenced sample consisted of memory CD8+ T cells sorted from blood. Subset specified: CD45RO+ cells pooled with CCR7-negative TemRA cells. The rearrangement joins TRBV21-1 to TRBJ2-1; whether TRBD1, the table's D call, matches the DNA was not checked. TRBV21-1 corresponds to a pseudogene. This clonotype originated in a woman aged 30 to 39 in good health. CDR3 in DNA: TGTGCCATCGAGGACAGCTACCCCTACAATGAGCAGTTCTTC. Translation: CAIEDSYPYNEQFF.